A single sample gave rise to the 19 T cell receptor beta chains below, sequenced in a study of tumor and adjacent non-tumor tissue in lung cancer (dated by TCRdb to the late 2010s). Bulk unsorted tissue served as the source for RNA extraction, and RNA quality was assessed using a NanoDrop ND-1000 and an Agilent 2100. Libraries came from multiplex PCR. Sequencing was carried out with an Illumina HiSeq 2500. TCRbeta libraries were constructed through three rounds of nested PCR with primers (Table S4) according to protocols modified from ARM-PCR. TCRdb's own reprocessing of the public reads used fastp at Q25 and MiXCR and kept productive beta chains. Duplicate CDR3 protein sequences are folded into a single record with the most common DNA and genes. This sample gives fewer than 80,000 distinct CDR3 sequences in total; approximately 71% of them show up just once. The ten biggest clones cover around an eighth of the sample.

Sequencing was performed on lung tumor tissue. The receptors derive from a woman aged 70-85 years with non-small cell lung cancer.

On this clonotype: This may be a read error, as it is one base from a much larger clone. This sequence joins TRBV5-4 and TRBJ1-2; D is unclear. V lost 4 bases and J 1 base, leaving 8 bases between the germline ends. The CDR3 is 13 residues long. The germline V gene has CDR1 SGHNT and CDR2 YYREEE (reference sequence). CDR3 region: CASSIKGNYGYTF. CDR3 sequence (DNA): TGTGCCAGCAGCATAAAGGGTAACTATGGCTACACCTTC.

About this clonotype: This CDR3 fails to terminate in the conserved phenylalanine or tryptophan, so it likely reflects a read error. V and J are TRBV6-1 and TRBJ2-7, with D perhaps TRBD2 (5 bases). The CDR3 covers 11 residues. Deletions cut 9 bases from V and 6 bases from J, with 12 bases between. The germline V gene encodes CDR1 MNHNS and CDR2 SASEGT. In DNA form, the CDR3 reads TGTGCCAGGAGCGGATACTCCGAGCAGTACTTG. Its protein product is CARSGYSEQYL.

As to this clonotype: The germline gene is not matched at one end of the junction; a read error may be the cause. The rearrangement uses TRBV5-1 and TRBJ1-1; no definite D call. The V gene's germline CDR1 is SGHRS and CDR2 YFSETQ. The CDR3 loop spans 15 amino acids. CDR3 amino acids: CTSRTRLAQNTEAFF. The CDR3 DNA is TGCACCAGCAGGACGAGATTGGCGCAGAACACTGAAGCTTTCTTT.

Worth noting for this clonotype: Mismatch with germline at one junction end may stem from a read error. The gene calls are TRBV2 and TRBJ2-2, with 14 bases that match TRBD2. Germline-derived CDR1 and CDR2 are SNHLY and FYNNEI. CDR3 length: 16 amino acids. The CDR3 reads CASSGTSGSATVELFF. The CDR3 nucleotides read TGTGCCAGCAGCGGGACTAGCGGGAGCGCCACCGTGGAGCTGTTTTTT.

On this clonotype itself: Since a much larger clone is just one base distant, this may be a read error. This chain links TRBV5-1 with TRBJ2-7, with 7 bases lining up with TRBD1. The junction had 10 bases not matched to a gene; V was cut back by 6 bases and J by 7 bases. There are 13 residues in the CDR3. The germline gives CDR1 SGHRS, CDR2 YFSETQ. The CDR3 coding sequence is TGCGCCAGCAACGGGACAGTCCCCTTGGAGCAGTACTTC. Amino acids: CASNGTVPLEQYF.

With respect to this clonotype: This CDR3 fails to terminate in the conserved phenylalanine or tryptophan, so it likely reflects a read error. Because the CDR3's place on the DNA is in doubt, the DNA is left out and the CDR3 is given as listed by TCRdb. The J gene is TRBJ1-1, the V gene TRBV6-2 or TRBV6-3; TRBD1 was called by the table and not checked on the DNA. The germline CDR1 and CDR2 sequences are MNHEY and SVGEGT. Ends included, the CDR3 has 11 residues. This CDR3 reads CASIGVTEVFL.

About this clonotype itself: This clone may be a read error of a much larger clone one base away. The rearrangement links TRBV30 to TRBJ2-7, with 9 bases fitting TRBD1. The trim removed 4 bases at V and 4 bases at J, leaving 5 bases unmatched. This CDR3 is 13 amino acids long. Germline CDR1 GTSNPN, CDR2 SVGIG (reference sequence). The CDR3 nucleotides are TGTGCCTGGACTACAGGGGGCAGGTACGAGCAGTACTTC. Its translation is CAWTTGGRYEQYF.

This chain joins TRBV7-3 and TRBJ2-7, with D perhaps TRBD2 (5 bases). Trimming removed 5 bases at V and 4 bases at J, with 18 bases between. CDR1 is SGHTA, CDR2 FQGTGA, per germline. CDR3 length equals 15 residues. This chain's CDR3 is CASSVSSGGLYEQYF. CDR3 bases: TGTGCCAGCAGCGTATCTTCCGGAGGCCTTTACGAGCAGTACTTC.

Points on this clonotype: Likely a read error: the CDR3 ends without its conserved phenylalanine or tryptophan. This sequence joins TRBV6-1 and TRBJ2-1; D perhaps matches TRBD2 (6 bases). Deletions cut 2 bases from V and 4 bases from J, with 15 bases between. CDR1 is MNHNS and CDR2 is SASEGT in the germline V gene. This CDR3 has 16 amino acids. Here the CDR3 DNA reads TGTGCCAGCAGTGAAATGCGGGATGACCTATACAATGAGCAGTTCTTA. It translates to CASSEMRDDLYNEQFL.

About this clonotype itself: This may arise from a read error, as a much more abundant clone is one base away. CDR3 nucleotides: TGTGCCACCAGTGACCCAGTTTATAGCAATCAGCCCCAGCATTTT. Its protein is CATSDPVYSNQPQHF. This sequence joins TRBV24-1 and TRBJ1-5; D not resolved. Trimming took off 4 bases at V and 0 bases at J, with 9 bases between the two ends. The CDR3 runs 15 residues. Per germline, CDR1 KGHDR and CDR2 SFDVKD.

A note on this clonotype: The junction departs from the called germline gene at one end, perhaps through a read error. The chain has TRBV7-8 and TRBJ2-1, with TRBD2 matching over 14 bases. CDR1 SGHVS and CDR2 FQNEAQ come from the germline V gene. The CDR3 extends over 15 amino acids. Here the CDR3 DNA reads TGTGCCAGGAGCTCCCCCGGGACTAGCGGGAGTGAGCAGTTCTTC. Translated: CARSSPGTSGSEQFF.

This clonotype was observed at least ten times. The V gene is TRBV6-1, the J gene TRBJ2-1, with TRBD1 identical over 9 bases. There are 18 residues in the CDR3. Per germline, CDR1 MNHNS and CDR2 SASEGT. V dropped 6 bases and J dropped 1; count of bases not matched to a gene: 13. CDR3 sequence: CASRLTGGVLYSYNEQFF. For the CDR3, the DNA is TGTGCCAGCAGGCTGACAGGGGGTGTGTTATATTCCTACAATGAGCAGTTCTTC.

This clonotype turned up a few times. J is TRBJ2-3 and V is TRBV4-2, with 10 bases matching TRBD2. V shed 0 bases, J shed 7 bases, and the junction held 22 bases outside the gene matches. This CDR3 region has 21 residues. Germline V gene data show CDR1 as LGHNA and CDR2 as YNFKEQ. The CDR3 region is CASSQEWTSGRKGAFFNTQYF. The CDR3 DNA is TGTGCCAGCAGCCAAGAATGGACTAGCGGCAGAAAGGGTGCCTTTTTTAATACGCAGTATTTT.

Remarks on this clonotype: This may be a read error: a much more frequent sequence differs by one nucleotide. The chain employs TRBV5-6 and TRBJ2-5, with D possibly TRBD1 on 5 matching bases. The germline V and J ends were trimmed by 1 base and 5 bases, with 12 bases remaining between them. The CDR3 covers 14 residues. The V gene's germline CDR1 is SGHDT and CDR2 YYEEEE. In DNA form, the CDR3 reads TGTGCCAGCAGCTTGTGGCATGGGGCTGAGACCCAGTACTTC. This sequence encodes CASSLWHGAETQYF. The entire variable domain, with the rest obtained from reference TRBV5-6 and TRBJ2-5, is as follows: DAGVTQSPTHLIKTRGQQVTLRCSPKSGHDTVSWYQQALGQGPQFIFQYYEEEERQRGNFPDRFSGHQFPNYSSELNVNALLLGDSALYLCASSLWHGAETQYFGPGTRLLVL.

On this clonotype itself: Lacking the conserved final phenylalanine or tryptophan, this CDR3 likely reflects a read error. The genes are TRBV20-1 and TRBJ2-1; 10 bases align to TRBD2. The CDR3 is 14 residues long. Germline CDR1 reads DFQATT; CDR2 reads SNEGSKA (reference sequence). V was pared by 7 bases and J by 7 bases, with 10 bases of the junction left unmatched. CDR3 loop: CSVRAGGDSNEQFL. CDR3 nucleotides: TGCAGTGTAAGAGCGGGAGGGGATTCGAATGAGCAGTTCCTC.

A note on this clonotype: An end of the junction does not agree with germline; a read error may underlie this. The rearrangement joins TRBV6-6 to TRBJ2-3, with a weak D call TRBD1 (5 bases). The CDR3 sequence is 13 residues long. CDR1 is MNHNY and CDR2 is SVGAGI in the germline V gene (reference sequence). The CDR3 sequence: CASVTWGTVTLYF. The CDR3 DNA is TGTGCCAGCGTTACTTGGGGCACAGTTACGCTGTATTTT.

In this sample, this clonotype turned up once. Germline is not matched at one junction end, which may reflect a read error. The CDR3 loop is CVSSPPYRNTGELLF. The CDR3, as DNA: TGTGTCAGCTCACCACCTTACAGGAACACCGGGGAGCTGTTGTTT. The chain uses TRBV18 and TRBJ2-2; TRBD1 or TRBD2 may be the D gene (5 bases each). The length of the CDR3 is 15 residues. CDR1 KGHSH and CDR2 LQKENI come from the germline V gene. Full variable domain (outside the CDR3, taken from reference TRBV18 and TRBJ2-2): NAGVMQNPRHLVRRRGQEARLRCSPMKGHSHVYWYRQLPEEGLKFMVYLQKENIIDESGMPKERFSAEFPKEGPSILRIQQVVRGDSAAYFCVSSPPYRNTGELLFGEGSRLTVL.

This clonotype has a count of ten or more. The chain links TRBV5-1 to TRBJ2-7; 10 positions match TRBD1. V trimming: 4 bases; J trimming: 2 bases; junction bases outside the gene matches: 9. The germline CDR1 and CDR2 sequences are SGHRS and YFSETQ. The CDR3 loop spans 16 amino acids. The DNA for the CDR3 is TGCGCCAGCAGCAGAGGGGACAGGGGATTGACCTACGAGCAGTACTTC. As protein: CASSRGDRGLTYEQYF.

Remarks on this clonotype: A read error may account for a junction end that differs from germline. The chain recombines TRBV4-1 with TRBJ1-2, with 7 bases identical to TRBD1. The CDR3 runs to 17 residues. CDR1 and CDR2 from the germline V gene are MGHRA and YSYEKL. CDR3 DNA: TGCGTCAGCAGCCAATCATATGAGACAGGGAGAAACTATGGCTACACCTTC. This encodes CVSSQSYETGRNYGYTF.